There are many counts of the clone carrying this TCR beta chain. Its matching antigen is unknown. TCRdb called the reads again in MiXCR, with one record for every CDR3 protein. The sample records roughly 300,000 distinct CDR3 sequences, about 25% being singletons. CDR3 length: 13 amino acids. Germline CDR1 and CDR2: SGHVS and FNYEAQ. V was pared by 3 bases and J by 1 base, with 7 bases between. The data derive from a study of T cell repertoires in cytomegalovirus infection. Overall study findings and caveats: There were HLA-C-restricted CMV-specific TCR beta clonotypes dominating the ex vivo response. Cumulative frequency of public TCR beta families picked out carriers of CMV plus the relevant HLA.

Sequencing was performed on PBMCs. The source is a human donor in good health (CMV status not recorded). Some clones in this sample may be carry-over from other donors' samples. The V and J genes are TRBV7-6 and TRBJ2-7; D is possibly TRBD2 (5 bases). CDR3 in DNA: TGTGCCAGCAGCTTCGGGGAATCCTACGAGCAGTACTTC. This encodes CASSFGESYEQYF.